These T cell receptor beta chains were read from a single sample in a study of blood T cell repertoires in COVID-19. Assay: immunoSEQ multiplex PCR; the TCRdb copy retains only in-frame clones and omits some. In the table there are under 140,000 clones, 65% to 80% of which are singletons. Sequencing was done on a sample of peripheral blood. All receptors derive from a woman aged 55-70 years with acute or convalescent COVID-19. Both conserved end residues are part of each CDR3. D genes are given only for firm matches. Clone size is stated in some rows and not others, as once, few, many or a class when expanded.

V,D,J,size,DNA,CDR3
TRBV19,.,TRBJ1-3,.,TGTGCCAGTACGAGGGGGTTAACCTCTGGAAACACCATATATTTT,CASTRGLTSGNTIYF
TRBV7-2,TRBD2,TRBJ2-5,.,TGTGCCAGCAGCCCCACTAGCGGGGGGGCTATAATGGAGACCCAGTACTTC,CASSPTSGGAIMETQYF
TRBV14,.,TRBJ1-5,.,TGTGCCAGCAGACACCGGGATAATAGCAATCAGCCCCAGCATTTT,CASRHRDNSNQPQHF
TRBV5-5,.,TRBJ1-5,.,TGTGCCAGCAGTTCAGGGGAAAATCAGCCCCAGCATTTT,CASSSGENQPQHF
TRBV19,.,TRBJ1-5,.,TGTGCCAGTAGTGACATTAGCAATCAGCCCCAGCATTTT,CASSDISNQPQHF
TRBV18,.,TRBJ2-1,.,TGTGCCAGCTCACCTAGTATCCGGGACAATGAGCAGTTCTTC,CASSPSIRDNEQFF
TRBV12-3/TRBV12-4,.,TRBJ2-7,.,TGTGCCAGCAGTTTGACAGAGAACTACGAGCAGTACTTC,CASSLTENYEQYF
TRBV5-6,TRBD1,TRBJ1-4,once,TGTGCCAGCAGCCAAAGGACAGGGCTTAATGAAAAACTGTTTTTT,CASSQRTGLNEKLFF
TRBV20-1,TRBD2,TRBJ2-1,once,TGCAGTGCTAGTAATAGCGGGGAACCCAATGAGCAGTTCTTC,CSASNSGEPNEQFF
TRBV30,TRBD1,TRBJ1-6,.,TGTGCCTGGAGTCCGCCCGTAACAGGGGGCTCACCCCTCCACTTT,CAWSPPVTGGSPLHF
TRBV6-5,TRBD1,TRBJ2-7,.,TGTGCCAGCAGCCGGGACAGGGGGAACGAGCAGTACTTC,CASSRDRGNEQYF
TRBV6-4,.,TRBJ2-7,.,TGTGCCAGCAGTGACTCGAAGCGCTCCTCTTGCTCCTACGAGCAGTACTTC,CASSDSKRSSCSYEQYF
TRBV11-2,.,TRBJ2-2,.,TGTGCCAGCAGCATGGGTCAGGCCAACACCGGGGAGCTGTTTTTT,CASSMGQANTGELFF
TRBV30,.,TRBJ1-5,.,TGTGCCTGGAGTGAGGCAGGGCCTTCTACCTGGTCGCCCCAGCATTTT,CAWSEAGPSTWSPQHF
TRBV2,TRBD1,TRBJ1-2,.,TGTGCCAGCGGGACAGGGGTCGATGGCTACACCTTC,CASGTGVDGYTF
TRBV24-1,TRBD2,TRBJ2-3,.,TGTGCCACGCGGGGGGACCTTAGCACAGATACGCAGTATTTT,CATRGDLSTDTQYF
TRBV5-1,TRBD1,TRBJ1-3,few,TGCGCCAGCAGCCCCGGACAGGACTCTGGAAACACCATATATTTT,CASSPGQDSGNTIYF
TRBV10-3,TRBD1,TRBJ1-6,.,TGTGCCATCAGTGAGTCGGCAGGGGGATTGGGTTCACCCCTCCACTTT,CAISESAGGLGSPLHF
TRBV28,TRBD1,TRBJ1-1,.,TGTGCCAGCAGTGGCTCGGACAGGGTACCCGAAGCTTTCTTT,CASSGSDRVPEAFF
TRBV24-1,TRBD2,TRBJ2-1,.,TGTGCCACCAGTGACCCGCATGTGACTAGCGGGATCAATGAGCAGTTCTTC,CATSDPHVTSGINEQFF
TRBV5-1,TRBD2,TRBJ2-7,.,TGCGCCAGCAGCTCCACGGGGGGCTCCTACGAGCAGTACTTC,CASSSTGGSYEQYF
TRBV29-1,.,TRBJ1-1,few,TGCAGCGCCAGCGGACAGAGGAACACTGAAGCTTTCTTT,CSASGQRNTEAFF
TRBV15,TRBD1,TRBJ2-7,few,TGTGCCACCAGCCCGATGGACAGGGAAGGCGAGCAGTACTTC,CATSPMDREGEQYF
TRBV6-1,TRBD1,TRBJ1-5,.,TGTGCCAGCAGTGAAGGACAGGGTTATCAGCCCCAGCATTTT,CASSEGQGYQPQHF
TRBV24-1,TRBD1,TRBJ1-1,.,TGTGCCACCATGGACAGGGTGGGGAACACTGAAGCTTTCTTT,CATMDRVGNTEAFF
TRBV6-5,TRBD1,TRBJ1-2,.,TGTGCCAGCAGAGTGACAGGGGGGTATGGCTACACCTTC,CASRVTGGYGYTF
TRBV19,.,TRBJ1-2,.,TGTGCCAGTAGTATAGACTCACCTACCCTTTTGGGCTACACCTTC,CASSIDSPTLLGYTF
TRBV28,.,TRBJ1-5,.,TGTGCCAGCAGTTTAGTGGGGGCGACGTGGCAGCCCCAGCATTTT,CASSLVGATWQPQHF
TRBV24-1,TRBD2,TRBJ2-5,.,TGTGCCACCAGTGCGGGGGGGGAGACCCAGTACTTC,CATSAGGETQYF
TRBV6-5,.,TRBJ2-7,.,TGTGCCAGCCTAGCCCTACAGGGATCCTCCTACGAGCAGTACTTC,CASLALQGSSYEQYF
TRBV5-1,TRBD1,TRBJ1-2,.,TGCGCCAGCAGCCCCGGGACAGTGTATGGCTACACCTTC,CASSPGTVYGYTF
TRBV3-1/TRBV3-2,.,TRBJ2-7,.,TGTGCCAGCAGCCAAGATATCCGGGGAATACGCTACGAGCAGTACTTC,CASSQDIRGIRYEQYF
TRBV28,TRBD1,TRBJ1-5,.,TGTGCCAGCAGTGGGGGACAGAAATATCAGCCCCAGCATTTT,CASSGGQKYQPQHF
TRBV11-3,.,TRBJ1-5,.,TGTGCCAGCAGCTTAGTGGGGGGGGCCTCGAGCTGGGATCAGCCCCAGCATTTT,CASSLVGGASSWDQPQHF
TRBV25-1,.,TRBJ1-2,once,TGTGCCAGCAGTGATGCAGGTCCCAACTATGGCTACACCTTC,CASSDAGPNYGYTF
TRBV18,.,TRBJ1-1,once,TGTGCCAGCTCACCCAGGGGTTCGGACACTGAAGCTTTCTTT,CASSPRGSDTEAFF
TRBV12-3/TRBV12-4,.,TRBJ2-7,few,TGTGCCAGCAGTTACCTCGGGGGTGGCGAGCAGTACTTC,CASSYLGGGEQYF
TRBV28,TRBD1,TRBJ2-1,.,TGTGCCAGCAGGAGGACAGGGGGGCATGAGCAGTTCTTC,CASRRTGGHEQFF
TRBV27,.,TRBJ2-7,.,TGTGCCAGCAAAACGACAGCCACCTACGAGCAGTACTTC,CASKTTATYEQYF
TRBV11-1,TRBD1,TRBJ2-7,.,TGTGCCAGCAGCCCCCGGACAGGGAACTACGAGCAGTACTTC,CASSPRTGNYEQYF
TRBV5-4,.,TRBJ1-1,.,TGTGCCAGCAGCTCCAGAGACTTGAACACTGAAGCTTTCTTT,CASSSRDLNTEAFF
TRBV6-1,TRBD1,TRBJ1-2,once,TGTGCCAGCAGTGAGGACAGGGGAGGGGACTATGGCTACACCTTC,CASSEDRGGDYGYTF
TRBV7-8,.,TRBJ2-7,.,TGTGCCAGCAGCTTAATGGCAGCGACCTACGAGCAGTACTTC,CASSLMAATYEQYF
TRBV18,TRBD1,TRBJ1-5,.,TGTGCCAGCTCGTCCCGGACAGGGAGCAATCAGCCCCAGCATTTT,CASSSRTGSNQPQHF
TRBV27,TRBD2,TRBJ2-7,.,TGTGCCAGCCTCTGGCGGGGGGGCTACGAGCAGTACTTC,CASLWRGGYEQYF
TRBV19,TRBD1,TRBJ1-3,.,TGTGCCAGTAGTCGACGACAGGGGACAGGTGGAAACACCATATATTTT,CASSRRQGTGGNTIYF
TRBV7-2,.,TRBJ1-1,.,TGTGCCAGCAGCTTAAAGTACATGAACACTGAAGCTTTCTTT,CASSLKYMNTEAFF
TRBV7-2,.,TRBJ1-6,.,TGTGCCAGCAGCTTGGACGGGCGCAAGGGGAAGGCTTCCCGGTCACCCCTCCACTTT,CASSLDGRKGKASRSPLHF
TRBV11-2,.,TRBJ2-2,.,TGTGCCAGCAGCCCAAGACTCACCGGGGAGCTGTTTTTT,CASSPRLTGELFF
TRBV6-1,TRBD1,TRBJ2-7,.,TGTGCCAGCAGTGAAGGGGGACAGGGCATTGGCGAGCAGTACTTC,CASSEGGQGIGEQYF
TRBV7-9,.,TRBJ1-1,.,TGTGCCAGCAGCTACAGGGACGTCTACGCTTTCTTT,CASSYRDVYAFF